Included here is one T cell receptor beta chain sequence, with context. The antigen is not known. This sample stems from a study of graft-versus-host responses after intestinal transplantation. Study context: Induction using anti-thymocyte globulin, followed by tacrolimus and steroids for roughly 3 years, was given to all recipients. Study-wide findings and caveats: Peak levels of circulating GvH clones tracked with early post-transplant HvG declines. In recipient marrow, GvH clones were found, and some appeared first in ileum or blood. Allograft graft-versus-host to host-versus-graft clonal ratios ran high in patients with graft-donor T cell macrochimerism.

TCRdb's copy holds only in-frame clones and misses some; the assay was immunoSEQ multiplex PCR. The data show roughly 62,000 clones, roughly 89% seen once. The CDR3 sequence is 15 residues long. CDR1 is SGHRS, CDR2 YFSETQ, per germline. Trimming removed 5 bases from V and 4 bases from J; junction bases left unmatched: 8. The rearrangement joins TRBV5-1 to TRBJ1-2, with 10 bases matching TRBD1. The specimen comprised PBMCs, sampled less than 130 days after intestinal transplantation. The TCR was taken from a human patient who received an intestinal transplant, so some T cells may come from the graft donor. CDR3 DNA sequence: TGCGCCAGCAGTAGTCGGGACAGGGGCTTCTATGGCTACACCTTC. Protein: CASSSRDRGFYGYTF.